The 29 T cell receptor beta chains below were found in one sample sequenced in a study of blood T cell repertoires in COVID-19 (dated by TCRdb to 2018 to 2020). Receptors were amplified or captured by the immunoSEQ multiplex PCR assay. Held by TCRdb, this immuneACCESS table contains in-frame sequences only and omits some clones. Under half of the omission traces to an unresolved V gene where checked; the cause of the rest is unknown. The sample profile shows around 270,000 clones; 80% to 90% of them were found once. 3.1% of the sample lies in the top ten. The specimen was PBMCs or T cells enriched from blood (not recorded which). All receptors come from a woman in her forties who had been exposed to COVID-19.

The J gene is TRBJ1-1, the V gene TRBV12-5; possible D gene TRBD1, 5 bases. Per germline, CDR1 LGHNT and CDR2 FRNRAP. V shed 7 bases and J shed 5 bases, with 8 bases lying between them. The CDR3 is made up of 11 amino acids. The DNA of the CDR3 is TGTGCTAGTGCCGCAGGGACTGAAGCTTTCTTT. Translating gives CASAAGTEAFF.

The J gene is TRBJ2-1, the V gene TRBV2; 7 bases are shared with TRBD2. J was trimmed by 6 bases and V by 7 bases; bases with no gene match: 0. In germline, CDR1 is SNHLY, CDR2 FYNNEI. The CDR3 is made up of 11 amino acids. This chain's CDR3 is CASKRGNEQFF. DNA of the CDR3: TGTGCCAGCAAGCGGGGCAATGAGCAGTTCTTC.

The count of this clone is one. This rearrangement joins TRBV5-1 to TRBJ1-4; possibly TRBD1 for D (5 bases). Trimming shortened V by 2 bases and J by 6 bases, and 11 bases separated the two germline ends. This CDR3 has 14 residues. Per germline, CDR1 SGHRS and CDR2 YFSETQ. This CDR3 reads CASSFGGVDEKLFF. CDR3 coding DNA: TGCGCCAGCAGCTTTGGAGGGGTGGATGAAAAACTGTTTTTT. The complete variable domain, with remaining parts taken from reference TRBV5-1 and TRBJ1-4, reads KAGVTQTPRYLIKTRGQQVTLSCSPISGHRSVSWYQQTPGQGLQFLFEYFSETQRNKGNFPGRFSGRQFSNSRSEMNVSTLELGDSALYLCASSFGGVDEKLFFGSGTQLSVL.

The chain couples TRBV7-9 to TRBJ1-4; the D gene is possibly TRBD1 (5 bases). The length of the CDR3 is 16 residues. Trimming took off 4 bases at V and 0 bases at J, with 12 bases between the two ends. Germline V gives CDR1 SEHNR, CDR2 FQNEAQ (reference sequence). CDR3 sequence reads: CASSYDRATTNEKLFF. CDR3 nucleotide sequence: TGTGCCAGCAGCTATGACAGAGCTACAACTAATGAAAAACTGTTTTTT.

V gene TRBV6-2 or TRBV6-3 combines with J gene TRBJ2-7, with TRBD2 matching 15 bases. The trim removed 2 bases at V and 0 bases at J, leaving 8 bases unmatched. CDR1 and CDR2 from the germline V gene are MNHEY and SVGEGT. This CDR3 is built from 19 residues. Written as DNA, the CDR3 is TGTGCCAGCAGTTACCCGGGACTAGCGGGAGGCCCCATCTCCTACGAGCAGTACTTC. It encodes CASSYPGLAGGPISYEQYF.

This clone was seen a few times. This chain links TRBV2 with TRBJ2-2, with D possibly matching TRBD1 (6 bases). The CDR3 contains 16 residues. Trimming shortened V by 6 bases and J by 0 bases, and 14 bases separated the two germline ends. Germline V gene lookup returns CDR1 SNHLY and CDR2 FYNNEI. CDR3 sequence (DNA): TGTGCCAGCAGCAAGGGCAGGGGCCCGAACACCGGGGAGCTGTTTTTT. It encodes CASSKGRGPNTGELFF.

V and J are TRBV19 and TRBJ1-5, with TRBD1 matching 9 bases. J was trimmed by 3 bases and V by 6 bases; bases with no gene match: 9. The length of the CDR3 is 16 residues. CDR1 is LNHDA, CDR2 SQIVND, per germline (reference sequence). The CDR3, as DNA: TGTGCCAGTAGGGAATGGGACAGGGTTAACAATCAGCCCCAGCATTTT. Translation: CASREWDRVNNQPQHF.

The rearrangement links TRBV7-3 to TRBJ2-7; a weak D match, TRBD1 (6 bases). Germline lookup yields CDR1 SGHTA and CDR2 FQGTGA. The length of the CDR3 is 15 residues. Trimming pared 0 bases from V and 0 bases from J, leaving 9 bases between. This chain's CDR3 is CASSLTADSSYEQYF. CDR3 DNA: TGTGCCAGCAGCTTAACAGCGGACAGCTCCTACGAGCAGTACTTC.

Here the CDR3 reads CASRLQGNYGYTF. CDR3 nucleotide sequence: TGTGCCAGCAGGTTACAGGGTAACTATGGCTACACCTTC. The rearrangement joins TRBV6-5 to TRBJ1-2, with D possibly being TRBD1 (6 bases). Germline assignment: CDR1 MNHEY and CDR2 SVGAGI. This CDR3 comprises 13 residues. V lost 6 bases to trimming and J lost 1 base, with 9 bases between them.

The chain links TRBV2 to TRBJ1-2; D gene uncertain. The CDR3 covers 11 residues. The V gene's germline CDR1 is SNHLY and CDR2 FYNNEI. Between the trimmed V and J ends, which lost 7 bases and 5 bases, there was a span of 8 bases. CDR3 protein: CASKKAYGYTF. In DNA form, the CDR3 reads TGTGCCAGCAAAAAAGCGTATGGCTACACCTTC. The variable domain in full, completed from reference TRBV2 and TRBJ1-2, reads EPEVTQTPSHQVTQMGQEVILRCVPISNHLYFYWYRQILGQKVEFLVSFYNNEISEKSEIFDDQFSVERPDGSNFTLKIRSTKLEDSAMYFCASKKAYGYTFGSGTRLTVV.

The chain couples TRBV19 to TRBJ2-5, with 12 bases lining up with TRBD2. Trimming took 5 bases from V and 3 from J; bases not matched to a gene: 4. This CDR3 has 15 amino acids. Looked up from germline, CDR1 is LNHDA and CDR2 is SQIVND (reference sequence). The CDR3 is CASSRLAGVKETQYF. The CDR3 coding sequence is TGTGCCAGTAGTCGACTAGCGGGAGTTAAAGAGACCCAGTACTTC.

The chain couples TRBV27 to TRBJ2-7; weak D call: TRBD1 (6 bases). This CDR3 comprises 11 residues. Germline assignment: CDR1 MNHEY and CDR2 SMNVEV (reference sequence). V shed 5 bases and J shed 7 bases, with 9 bases lying between them. The CDR3 protein is CASSPGTEQYF. The CDR3 region has the DNA TGTGCCAGCAGTCCGGGGACAGAGCAGTACTTC.

In DNA form, the CDR3 reads TGTGCCAGCAGCTTAGATAAGGGGACTGAAGCTTTCTTT. Translation: CASSLDKGTEAFF. The rearrangement joins TRBV7-9 to TRBJ1-1; D perhaps matches TRBD1 (5 bases). The CDR3 loop spans 13 amino acids. CDR1 SEHNR and CDR2 FQNEAQ come from the germline V gene (reference sequence). V was shortened by 1 base and J by 5 bases, with 8 bases between the two germline ends. The full variable domain, in which reference TRBV7-9 and TRBJ1-1 provide the parts outside the CDR3, is DTGVSQNPRHKITKRGQNVTFRCDPISEHNRLYWYRQTLGQGPEFLTYFQNEAQLEKSRLLSDRFSAERPKGSFSTLEIQRTEQGDSAMYLCASSLDKGTEAFFGQGTRLTVV.

V usage is TRBV6-5 and J usage is TRBJ2-7; D is unclear. The V end lost 2 bases, the J end lost 3 bases, and 14 bases lay between the germline ends. Per the germline V gene, CDR1 is MNHEY and CDR2 is SVGAGI. The CDR3 sequence is 15 residues long. This CDR3 reads CASSYAAGIRYEQYF. As DNA, the CDR3 is TGTGCCAGCAGTTACGCGGCCGGTATCCGCTACGAGCAGTACTTC.

The gene calls are TRBV9 and TRBJ2-1; D is uncertain. The CDR3 has 16 residues. Germline V CDR1 and CDR2: SGDLS, YYNGEE. V gave up 0 bases and J gave up 0 bases, with 10 bases separating them. CDR3: CASSVGLRSSYNEQFF. Here the CDR3 DNA reads TGTGCCAGCAGCGTAGGCCTAAGGAGCTCCTACAATGAGCAGTTCTTC.

This chain joins TRBV28 and TRBJ1-2, with D possibly matching TRBD1 (6 bases). There are 16 residues in the CDR3. Germline CDR1 MDHEN, CDR2 SYDVKM. V shed 1 base and J shed 2 bases, with 14 bases lying between them. CDR3 nucleotides: TGTGCCAGCAGTTTATTAGCGGGAGGACAGAACTATGGCTACACCTTC. It yields the protein CASSLLAGGQNYGYTF.

This rearrangement joins TRBV28 to TRBJ1-2, with TRBD1 as a possible D gene (6 bases). The CDR3 length is 12 residues. Trimming pared 6 bases from V and 5 bases from J, leaving 10 bases between. Germline V gives CDR1 MDHEN, CDR2 SYDVKM. CDR3: CASRGQFYGYTF. The CDR3 DNA follows: TGTGCCAGCAGAGGACAGTTTTATGGCTACACCTTC.

The V call is TRBV5-1, the J call TRBJ2-7; no clear D gene. The CDR3 contains 12 residues. Germline-derived CDR1 and CDR2 are SGHRS and YFSETQ. Trimming took off 4 bases at V and 7 bases at J, with 12 bases between the two ends. This CDR3 is CASSDEQWEQYF. The CDR3 nucleotides read TGCGCCAGCAGCGACGAACAGTGGGAGCAGTACTTC.

J is TRBJ2-2 and V is TRBV12-3 or TRBV12-4, with no clear D. V was cut by 7 bases and J by 6 bases, with 6 bases left in between. The length of the CDR3 is 11 residues. The CDR3 reads CASTLAGELFF. The CDR3 DNA is TGTGCCAGCACTCTAGCCGGGGAGCTGTTTTTT.

This clone was counted between two and nine times. The V and J genes are TRBV19 and TRBJ1-5, with 7 bases matching TRBD1. V lost 1 base, J lost 5 bases, and 5 bases stayed unmatched. The CDR3 covers 15 residues. Germline V lookup: CDR1 LNHDA, CDR2 SQIVND (reference sequence). CDR3 sequence (DNA): TGTGCCAGTAGTATAGGAAGACAGGGCCATCAGCCCCAGCATTTT. Its translation: CASSIGRQGHQPQHF.

This clone was observed once. V and J are TRBV18 and TRBJ1-4, with D perhaps TRBD1 (5 bases). The CDR3 sequence is 17 residues long. V shed 0 bases and J shed 3 bases, with 14 bases lying between them. From germline, CDR1 is KGHSH and CDR2 LQKENI. Here the CDR3 DNA reads TGTGCCAGCTCACCACCGGGCAGGGCCGTTCCTAATGAAAAACTGTTTTTT. It codes for CASSPPGRAVPNEKLFF.

The genes are TRBV7-9 and TRBJ1-5, with no clear D. The CDR3 runs to 16 residues. In germline, CDR1 is SEHNR, CDR2 FQNEAQ (reference sequence). Deletions cut 1 base from V and 0 bases from J, with 10 bases between. The CDR3 here is CASSLVRGISNQPQHF. CDR3 coding DNA: TGTGCCAGCAGCTTAGTTCGAGGTATTAGCAATCAGCCCCAGCATTTT.

A few counts support this clone. This rearrangement joins TRBV6-5 to TRBJ1-2, with TRBD1 as a possible D gene (6 bases). Deletions cut 5 bases from V and 2 bases from J, with 9 bases between. The CDR3 length is 13 residues. Germline V gives CDR1 MNHEY, CDR2 SVGAGI. CDR3 protein: CASSLGQNYGYTF. In DNA form, the CDR3 reads TGTGCCAGCAGTCTCGGACAGAACTATGGCTACACCTTC.

The DNA for the CDR3 is TGTGCCACCAGTGGCACAGGGGATCAGCCCCAGCATTTT. Translation gives CATSGTGDQPQHF. The chain combines TRBV24-1 with TRBJ1-5; the match to TRBD1 covers 7 bases. The junction had 2 bases not matched to a gene; V was cut back by 5 bases and J by 5 bases. The CDR3 has 13 residues. Germline loops: CDR1 KGHDR, CDR2 SFDVKD.

The gene calls are TRBV5-4 and TRBJ2-3; D not resolved. Germline-derived CDR1 and CDR2 are SGHNT and YYREEE (reference sequence). V lost 7 bases to trimming and J lost 3 bases, with 12 bases between them. The CDR3 covers 13 residues. The CDR3 nucleotides are TGTGCCAGCTCTGGAGTCGGGACAGATACGCAGTATTTT. Its translation: CASSGVGTDTQYF.

The V and J genes are TRBV6-2 or TRBV6-3 and TRBJ2-1, with 11 bases aligning to TRBD2. CDR1 and CDR2 (germline): MNHEY, SVGEGT. CDR3 length: 17 amino acids. The J segment lost 3 bases and the V segment lost 2 bases, leaving 6 bases of the junction unmatched. Written as DNA, the CDR3 is TGTGCCAGCAGTTACCCCCGACTAGCGGGGAACTACAATGAGCAGTTCTTC. This codes for CASSYPRLAGNYNEQFF.

In this sample, this clone turned up a few times. The V gene is TRBV7-3, the J gene TRBJ2-1, with 11 bases that match TRBD2. The CDR3 covers 17 residues. The germline V gene encodes CDR1 SGHTA and CDR2 FQGTGA. After removal of 2 bases from V and 8 bases from J, the junction contained 11 bases not matched to a gene. This chain's CDR3 is CASSLVGTSGRGDEQFF. For the CDR3, the DNA is TGTGCCAGCAGCTTAGTCGGGACTAGCGGTCGAGGCGATGAGCAGTTCTTC.

The rearrangement uses TRBV29-1 and TRBJ1-1; 8 positions agree with TRBD1. V shed 7 bases, J shed 1 base, and the junction held 8 bases outside the gene matches. This CDR3 has 14 residues. Germline V gene data show CDR1 as SQVTM and CDR2 as ANQGSEA. The CDR3 DNA follows: TGCAGCGCCCAGGGGGCTAACTCGAACACTGAAGCTTTCTTT. Protein product: CSAQGANSNTEAFF.

The V call is TRBV5-4, the J call TRBJ1-2, with a possible D match to TRBD1 (6 bases). The CDR3 covers 12 residues. The germline CDR1 and CDR2 sequences are SGHNT and YYREEE (reference sequence). V dropped 0 bases and J dropped 7 bases, with 7 bases sitting between them. The CDR3 region has the DNA TGTGCCAGCAGCTTGGACAGGGTTGGCTACACCTTC. Translation: CASSLDRVGYTF.